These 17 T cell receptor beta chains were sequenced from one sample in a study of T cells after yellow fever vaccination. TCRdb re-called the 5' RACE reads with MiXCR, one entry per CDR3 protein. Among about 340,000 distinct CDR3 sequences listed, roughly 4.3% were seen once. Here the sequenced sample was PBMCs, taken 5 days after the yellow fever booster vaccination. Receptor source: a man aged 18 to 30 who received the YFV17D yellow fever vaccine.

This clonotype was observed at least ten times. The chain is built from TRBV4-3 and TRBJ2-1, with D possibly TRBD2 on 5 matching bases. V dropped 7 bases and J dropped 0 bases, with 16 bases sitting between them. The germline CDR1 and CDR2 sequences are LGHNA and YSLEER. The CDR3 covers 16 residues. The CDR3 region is CASTSSRGSSYNEQFF. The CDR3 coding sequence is TGCGCCAGCACCTCAAGCCGGGGAAGCTCCTACAATGAGCAGTTCTTC.

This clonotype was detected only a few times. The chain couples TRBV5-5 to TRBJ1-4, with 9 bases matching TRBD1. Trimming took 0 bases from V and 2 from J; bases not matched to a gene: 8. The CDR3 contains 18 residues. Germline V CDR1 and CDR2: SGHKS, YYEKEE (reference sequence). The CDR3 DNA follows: TGTGCCAGCAGCTTGGTGGGACAGGGAATGCGGACTAATGAAAAACTGTTTTTT. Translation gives CASSLVGQGMRTNEKLFF.

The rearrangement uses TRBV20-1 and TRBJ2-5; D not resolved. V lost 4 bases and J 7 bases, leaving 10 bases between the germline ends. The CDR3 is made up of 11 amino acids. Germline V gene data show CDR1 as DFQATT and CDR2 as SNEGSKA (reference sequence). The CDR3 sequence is CSATLVGTQYF. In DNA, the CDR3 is TGCAGTGCTACCCTAGTAGGGACCCAGTACTTC.

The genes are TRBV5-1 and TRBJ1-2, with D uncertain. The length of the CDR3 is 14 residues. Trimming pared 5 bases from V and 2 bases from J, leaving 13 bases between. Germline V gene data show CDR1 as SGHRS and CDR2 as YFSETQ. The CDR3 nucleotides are TGCGCCAGCAGTTTCACGGAAGAGAACTATGGCTACACCTTC. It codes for CASSFTEENYGYTF. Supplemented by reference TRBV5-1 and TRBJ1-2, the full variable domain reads KAGVTQTPRYLIKTRGQQVTLSCSPISGHRSVSWYQQTPGQGLQFLFEYFSETQRNKGNFPGRFSGRQFSNSRSEMNVSTLELGDSALYLCASSFTEENYGYTFGSGTRLTVV.

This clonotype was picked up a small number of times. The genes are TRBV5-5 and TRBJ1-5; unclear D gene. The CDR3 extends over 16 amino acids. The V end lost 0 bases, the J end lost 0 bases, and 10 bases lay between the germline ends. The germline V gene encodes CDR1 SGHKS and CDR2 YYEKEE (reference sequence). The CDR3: CASSLAGSSSNQPQHF. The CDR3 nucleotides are TGTGCCAGCAGCTTGGCCGGATCTTCTAGCAATCAGCCCCAGCATTTT.

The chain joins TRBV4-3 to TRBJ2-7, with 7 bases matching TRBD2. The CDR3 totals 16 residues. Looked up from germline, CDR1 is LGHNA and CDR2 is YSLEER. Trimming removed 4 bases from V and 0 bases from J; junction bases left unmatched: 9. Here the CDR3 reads CASSREAGVSSYEQYF. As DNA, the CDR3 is TGCGCCAGCAGCCGAGAGGCGGGGGTGAGCTCCTACGAGCAGTACTTC.

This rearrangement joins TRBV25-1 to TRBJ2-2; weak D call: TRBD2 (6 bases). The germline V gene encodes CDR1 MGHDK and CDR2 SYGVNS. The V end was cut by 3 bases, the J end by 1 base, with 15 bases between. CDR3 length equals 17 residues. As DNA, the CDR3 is TGTGCCAGCAGTGACGGGTTTCGGGGGATGAACACCGGGGAGCTGTTTTTT. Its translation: CASSDGFRGMNTGELFF.

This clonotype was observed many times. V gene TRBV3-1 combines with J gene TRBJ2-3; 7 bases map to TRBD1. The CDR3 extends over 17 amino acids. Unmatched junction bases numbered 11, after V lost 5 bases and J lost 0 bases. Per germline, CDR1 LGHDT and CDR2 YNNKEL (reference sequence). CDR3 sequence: CASSSINRGHSTDTQYF. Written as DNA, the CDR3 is TGTGCCAGCAGCTCGATCAACAGGGGCCATAGCACAGATACGCAGTATTTT.

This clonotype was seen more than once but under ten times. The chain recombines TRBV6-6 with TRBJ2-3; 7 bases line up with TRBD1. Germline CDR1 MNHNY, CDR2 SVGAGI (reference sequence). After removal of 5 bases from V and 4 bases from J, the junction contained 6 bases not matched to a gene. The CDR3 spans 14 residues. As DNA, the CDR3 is TGTGCCAGCAGTCGACTGACAGGGCCAGATACGCAGTATTTT. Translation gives CASSRLTGPDTQYF.

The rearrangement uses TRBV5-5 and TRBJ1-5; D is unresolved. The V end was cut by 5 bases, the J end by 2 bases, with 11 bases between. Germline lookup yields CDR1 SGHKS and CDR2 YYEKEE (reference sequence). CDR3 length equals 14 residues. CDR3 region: CASRWGTGNQPQHF. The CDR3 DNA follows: TGTGCCAGCAGATGGGGAACTGGCAATCAGCCCCAGCATTTT.

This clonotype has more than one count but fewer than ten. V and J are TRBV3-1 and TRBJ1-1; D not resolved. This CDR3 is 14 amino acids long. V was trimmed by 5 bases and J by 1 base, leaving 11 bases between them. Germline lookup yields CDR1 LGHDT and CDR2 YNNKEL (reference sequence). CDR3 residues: CASSGRHENTEAFF. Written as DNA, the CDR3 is TGTGCCAGCAGCGGCAGACATGAGAACACTGAAGCTTTCTTT.

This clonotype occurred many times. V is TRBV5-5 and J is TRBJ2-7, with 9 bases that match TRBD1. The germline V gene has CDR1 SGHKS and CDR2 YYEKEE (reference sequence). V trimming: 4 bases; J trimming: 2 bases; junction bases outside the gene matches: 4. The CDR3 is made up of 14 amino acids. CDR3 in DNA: TGTGCCAGCAGCCCTGGACAGGGGCCCTACGAGCAGTACGTC. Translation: CASSPGQGPYEQYV.

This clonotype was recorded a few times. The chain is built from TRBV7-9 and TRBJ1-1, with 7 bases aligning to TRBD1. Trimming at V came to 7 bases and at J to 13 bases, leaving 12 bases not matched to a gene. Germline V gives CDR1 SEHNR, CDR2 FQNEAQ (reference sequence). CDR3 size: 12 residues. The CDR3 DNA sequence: TGTGCCAGCAAGGGGGACAGCATTAGGGTTTTCTTT. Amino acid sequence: CASKGDSIRVFF. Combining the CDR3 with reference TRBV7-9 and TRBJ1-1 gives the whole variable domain DTGVSQNPRHKITKRGQNVTFRCDPISEHNRLYWYRQTLGQGPEFLTYFQNEAQLEKSRLLSDRFSAERPKGSFSTLEIQRTEQGDSAMYLCASKGDSIRVFFGQGTRLTVV.

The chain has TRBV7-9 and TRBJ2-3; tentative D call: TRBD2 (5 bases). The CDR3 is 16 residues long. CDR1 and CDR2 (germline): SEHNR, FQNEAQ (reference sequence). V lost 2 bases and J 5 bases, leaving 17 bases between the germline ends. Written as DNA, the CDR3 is TGTGCCAGCAGCTTACGGGGATCTCTTGGAGGAGATACGCAGTATTTT. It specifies CASSLRGSLGGDTQYF.

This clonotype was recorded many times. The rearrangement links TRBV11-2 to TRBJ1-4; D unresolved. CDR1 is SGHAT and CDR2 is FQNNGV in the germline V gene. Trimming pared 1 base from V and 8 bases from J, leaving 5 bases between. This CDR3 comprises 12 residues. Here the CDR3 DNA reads TGTGCCAGCAGCTTAGTTGGGGAAAAACTGTTTTTT. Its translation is CASSLVGEKLFF.

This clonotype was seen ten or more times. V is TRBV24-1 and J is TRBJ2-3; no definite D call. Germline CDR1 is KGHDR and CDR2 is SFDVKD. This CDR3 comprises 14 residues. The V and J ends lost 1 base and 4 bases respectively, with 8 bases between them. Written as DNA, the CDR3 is TGTGCCACCAGTGATTTCGGCCAGGCAGATACGCAGTATTTT. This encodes CATSDFGQADTQYF.

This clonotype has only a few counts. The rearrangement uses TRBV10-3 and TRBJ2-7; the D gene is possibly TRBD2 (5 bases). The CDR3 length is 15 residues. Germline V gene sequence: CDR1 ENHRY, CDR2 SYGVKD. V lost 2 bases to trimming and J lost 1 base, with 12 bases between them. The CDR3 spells CAISEDGVGSYEQYV. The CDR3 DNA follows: TGTGCCATCAGTGAGGACGGGGTGGGGTCCTACGAGCAGTACGTC.